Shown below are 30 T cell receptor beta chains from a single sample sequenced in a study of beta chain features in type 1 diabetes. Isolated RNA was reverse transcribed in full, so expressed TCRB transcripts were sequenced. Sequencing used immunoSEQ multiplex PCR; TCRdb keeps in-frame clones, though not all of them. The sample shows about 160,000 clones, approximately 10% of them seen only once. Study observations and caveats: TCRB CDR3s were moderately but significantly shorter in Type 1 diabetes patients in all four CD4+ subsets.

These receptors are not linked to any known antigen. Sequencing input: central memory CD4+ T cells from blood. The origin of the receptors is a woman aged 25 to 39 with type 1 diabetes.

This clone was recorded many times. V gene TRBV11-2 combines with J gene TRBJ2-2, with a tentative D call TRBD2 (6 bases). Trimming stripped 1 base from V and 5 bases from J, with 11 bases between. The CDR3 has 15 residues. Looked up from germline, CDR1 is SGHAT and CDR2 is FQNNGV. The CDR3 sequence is CASSLVGTSTGELFF. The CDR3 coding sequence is TGTGCCAGCAGCTTAGTTGGGACTTCGACCGGGGAGCTGTTTTTT.

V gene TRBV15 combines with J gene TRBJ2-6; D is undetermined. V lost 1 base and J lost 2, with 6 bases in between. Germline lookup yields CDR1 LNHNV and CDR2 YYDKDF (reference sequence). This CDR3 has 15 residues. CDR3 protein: CATSRGVAGANVLTF. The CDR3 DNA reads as TGTGCCACCAGCAGAGGAGTAGCTGGGGCCAACGTCCTGACTTTC.

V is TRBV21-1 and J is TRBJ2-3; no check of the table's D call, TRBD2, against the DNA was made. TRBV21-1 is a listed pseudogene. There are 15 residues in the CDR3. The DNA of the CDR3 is TGTGCCAGCAGCAAAGTAGCGGCCAGCACAGATACGCAGTATTTT. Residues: CASSKVAASTDTQYF.

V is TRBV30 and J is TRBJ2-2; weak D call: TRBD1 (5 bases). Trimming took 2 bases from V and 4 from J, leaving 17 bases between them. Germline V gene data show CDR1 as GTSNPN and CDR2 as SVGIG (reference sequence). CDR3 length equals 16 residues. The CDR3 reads CAWSRGRRLSTGELFF. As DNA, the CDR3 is TGTGCCTGGAGTAGGGGTCGGCGACTTAGCACCGGGGAGCTGTTTTTT. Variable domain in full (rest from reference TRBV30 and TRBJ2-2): SQTIHQWPATLVQPVGSPLSLECTVEGTSNPNLYWYRQAAGRGLQLLFYSVGIGQISSEVPQNLSASRPQDRQFILSSKKLLLSDSGFYLCAWSRGRRLSTGELFFGEGSRLTVL.

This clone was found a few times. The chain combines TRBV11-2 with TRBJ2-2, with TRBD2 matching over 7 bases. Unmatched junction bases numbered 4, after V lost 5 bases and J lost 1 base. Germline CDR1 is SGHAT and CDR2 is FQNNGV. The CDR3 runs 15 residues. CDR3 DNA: TGTGCCAGCAGCCGGACTAGAGGGAACACCGGGGAGCTGTTTTTT. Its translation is CASSRTRGNTGELFF.

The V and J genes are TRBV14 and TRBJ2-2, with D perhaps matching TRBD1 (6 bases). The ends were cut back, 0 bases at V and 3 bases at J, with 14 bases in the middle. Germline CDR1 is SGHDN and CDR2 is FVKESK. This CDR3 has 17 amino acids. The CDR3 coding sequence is TGTGCCAGCAGCCAAGACTCAGGGGCGAAATACACCGGGGAGCTGTTTTTT. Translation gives CASSQDSGAKYTGELFF.

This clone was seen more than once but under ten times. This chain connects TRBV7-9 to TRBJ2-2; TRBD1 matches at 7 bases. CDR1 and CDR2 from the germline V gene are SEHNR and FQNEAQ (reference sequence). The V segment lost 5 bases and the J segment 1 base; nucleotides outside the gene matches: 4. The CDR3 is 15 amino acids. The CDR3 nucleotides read TGTGCCAGCAGCCCTCCAGGGGGGAACACCGGGGAGCTGTTTTTT. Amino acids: CASSPPGGNTGELFF.

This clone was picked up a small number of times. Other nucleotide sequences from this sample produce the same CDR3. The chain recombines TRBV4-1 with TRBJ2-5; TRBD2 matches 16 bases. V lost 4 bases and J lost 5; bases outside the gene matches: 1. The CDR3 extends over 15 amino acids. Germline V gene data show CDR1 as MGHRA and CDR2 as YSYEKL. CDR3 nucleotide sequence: TGCGCCAGCAGCCCGGGACTAGCGGGAGGGGAGACCCAGTACTTC. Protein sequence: CASSPGLAGGETQYF.

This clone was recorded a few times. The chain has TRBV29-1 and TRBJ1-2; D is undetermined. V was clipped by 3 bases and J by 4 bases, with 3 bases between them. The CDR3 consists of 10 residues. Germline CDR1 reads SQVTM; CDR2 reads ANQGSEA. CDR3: CSVDRYGYTF. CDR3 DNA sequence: TGCAGCGTTGACCGCTATGGCTACACCTTC.

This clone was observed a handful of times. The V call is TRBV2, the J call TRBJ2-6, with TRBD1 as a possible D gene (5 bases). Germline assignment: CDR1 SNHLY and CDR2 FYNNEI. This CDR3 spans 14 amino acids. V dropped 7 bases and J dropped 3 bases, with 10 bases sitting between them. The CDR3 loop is CASIPRGGANVLTF. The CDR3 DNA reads TGTGCCAGCATCCCAAGGGGTGGGGCCAACGTCCTGACTTTC.

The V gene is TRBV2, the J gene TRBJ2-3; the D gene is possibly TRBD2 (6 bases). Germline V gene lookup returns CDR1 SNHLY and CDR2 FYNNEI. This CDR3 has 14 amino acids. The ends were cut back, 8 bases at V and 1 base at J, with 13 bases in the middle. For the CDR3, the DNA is TGTGCCAGCGGGAGGACTGCCGGCACAGATACGCAGTATTTT. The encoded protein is CASGRTAGTDTQYF.

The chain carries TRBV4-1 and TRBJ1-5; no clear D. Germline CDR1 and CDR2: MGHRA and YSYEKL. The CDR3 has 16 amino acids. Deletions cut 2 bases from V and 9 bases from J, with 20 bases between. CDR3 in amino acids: CASSQHRDRARGPQHF. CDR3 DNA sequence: TGCGCCAGCAGCCAACACCGGGATCGGGCTCGCGGGCCCCAGCATTTT.

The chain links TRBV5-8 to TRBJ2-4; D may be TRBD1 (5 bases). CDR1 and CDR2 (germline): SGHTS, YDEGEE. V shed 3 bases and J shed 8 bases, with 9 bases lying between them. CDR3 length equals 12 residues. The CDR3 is CASSWGEYIQYF. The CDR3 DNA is TGTGCCAGCAGCTGGGGCGAGTACATTCAGTACTTC.

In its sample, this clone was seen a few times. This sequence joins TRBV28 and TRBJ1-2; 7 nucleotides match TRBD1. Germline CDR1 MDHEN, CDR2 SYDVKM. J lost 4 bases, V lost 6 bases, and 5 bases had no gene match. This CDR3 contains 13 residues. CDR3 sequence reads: CASRDTGVYGYTF. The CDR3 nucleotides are TGTGCCAGCAGAGACACAGGGGTCTATGGCTACACCTTC.

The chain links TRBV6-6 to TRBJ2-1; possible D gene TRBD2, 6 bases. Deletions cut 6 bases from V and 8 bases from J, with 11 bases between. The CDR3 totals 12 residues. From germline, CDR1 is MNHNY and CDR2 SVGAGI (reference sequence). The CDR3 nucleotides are TGTGCCAGCAGCGACCCGGGGGATGAGCAGTTCTTC. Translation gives CASSDPGDEQFF.

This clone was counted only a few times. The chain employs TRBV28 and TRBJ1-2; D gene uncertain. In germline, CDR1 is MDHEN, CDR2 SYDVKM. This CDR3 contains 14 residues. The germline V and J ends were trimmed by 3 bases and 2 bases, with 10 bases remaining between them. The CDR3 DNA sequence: TGTGCCAGCAGTTTCCCGCCGAGGAACTATGGCTACACCTTC. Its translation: CASSFPPRNYGYTF.

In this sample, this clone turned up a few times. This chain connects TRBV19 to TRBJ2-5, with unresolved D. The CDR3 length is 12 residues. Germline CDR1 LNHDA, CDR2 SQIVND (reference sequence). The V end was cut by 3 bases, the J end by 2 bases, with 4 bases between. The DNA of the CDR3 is TGTGCCAGTAGTATCTCTCAAGAGACCCAGTACTTC. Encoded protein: CASSISQETQYF.

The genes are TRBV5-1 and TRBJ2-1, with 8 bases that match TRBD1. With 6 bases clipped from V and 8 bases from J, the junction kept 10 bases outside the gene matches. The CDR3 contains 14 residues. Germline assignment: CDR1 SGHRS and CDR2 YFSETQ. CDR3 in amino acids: CASNWQGARDEQFF. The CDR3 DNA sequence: TGCGCCAGCAATTGGCAGGGGGCGCGGGATGAGCAGTTCTTC.

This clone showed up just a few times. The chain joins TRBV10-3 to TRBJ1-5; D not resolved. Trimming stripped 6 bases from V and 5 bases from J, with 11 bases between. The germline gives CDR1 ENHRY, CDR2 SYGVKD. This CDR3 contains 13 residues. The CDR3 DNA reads TGTGCCATCAGGAAGGATCAGGATCAGCCCCAGCATTTT. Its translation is CAIRKDQDQPQHF.

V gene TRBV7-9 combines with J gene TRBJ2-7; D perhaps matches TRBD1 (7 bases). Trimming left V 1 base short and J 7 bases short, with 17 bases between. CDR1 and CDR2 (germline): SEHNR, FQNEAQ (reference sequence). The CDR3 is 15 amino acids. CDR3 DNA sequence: TGTGCCAGCAGCTTAGTAGGTCAGGGGGGACAAGAGCAGTACTTC. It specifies CASSLVGQGGQEQYF.

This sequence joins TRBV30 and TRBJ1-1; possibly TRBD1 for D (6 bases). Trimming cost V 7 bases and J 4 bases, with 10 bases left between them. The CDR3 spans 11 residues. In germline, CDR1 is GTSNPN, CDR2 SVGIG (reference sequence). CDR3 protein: CAFGRGTEAFF. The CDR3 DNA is TGTGCCTTTGGCAGGGGCACTGAAGCTTTCTTT.

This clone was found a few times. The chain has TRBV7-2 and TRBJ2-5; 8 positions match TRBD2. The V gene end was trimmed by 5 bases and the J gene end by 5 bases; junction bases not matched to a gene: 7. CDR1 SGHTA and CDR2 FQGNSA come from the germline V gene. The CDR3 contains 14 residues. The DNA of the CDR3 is TGTGCCAGCAGCACCCTTAGCGGGAAGGAGACCCAGTACTTC. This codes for CASSTLSGKETQYF. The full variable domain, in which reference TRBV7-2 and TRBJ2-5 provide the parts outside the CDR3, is GAGVSQSPSNKVTEKGKDVELRCDPISGHTALYWYRQSLGQGLEFLIYFQGNSAPDKSGLPSDRFSAERTGGSVSTLTIQRTQQEDSAVYLCASSTLSGKETQYFGPGTRLLVL.

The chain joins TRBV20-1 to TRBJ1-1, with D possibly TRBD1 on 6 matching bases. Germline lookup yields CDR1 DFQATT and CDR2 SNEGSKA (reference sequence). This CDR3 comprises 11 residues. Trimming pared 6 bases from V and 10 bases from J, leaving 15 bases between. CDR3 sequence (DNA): TGCAGTGCAAACGTCAGGGGAAGAGCTTTCTTT. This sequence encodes CSANVRGRAFF.

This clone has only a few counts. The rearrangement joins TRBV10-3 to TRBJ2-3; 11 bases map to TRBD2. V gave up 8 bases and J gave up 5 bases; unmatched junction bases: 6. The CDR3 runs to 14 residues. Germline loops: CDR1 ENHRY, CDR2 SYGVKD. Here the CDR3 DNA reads TGTGCCATCCATAGCGGGAGGGGAGAAGATACGCAGTATTTT. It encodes CAIHSGRGEDTQYF.

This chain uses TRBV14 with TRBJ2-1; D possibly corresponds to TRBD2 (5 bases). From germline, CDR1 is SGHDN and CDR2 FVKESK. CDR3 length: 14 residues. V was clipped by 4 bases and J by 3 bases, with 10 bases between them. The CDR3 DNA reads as TGTGCCAGCAGCCCGCCGGGATTCTACAATGAGCAGTTCTTC. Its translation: CASSPPGFYNEQFF.

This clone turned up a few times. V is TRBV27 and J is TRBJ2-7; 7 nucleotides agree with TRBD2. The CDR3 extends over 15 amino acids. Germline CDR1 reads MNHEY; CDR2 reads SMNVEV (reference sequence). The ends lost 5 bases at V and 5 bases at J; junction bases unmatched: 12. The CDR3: CASSPAWGEGNEQYF. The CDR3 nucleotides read TGTGCCAGCAGTCCTGCCTGGGGGGAGGGGAACGAGCAGTACTTC.

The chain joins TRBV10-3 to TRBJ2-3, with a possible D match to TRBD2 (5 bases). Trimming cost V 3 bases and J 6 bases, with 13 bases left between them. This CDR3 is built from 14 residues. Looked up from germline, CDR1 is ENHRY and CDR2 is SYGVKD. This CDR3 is CAISETSSGDTQYF. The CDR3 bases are TGTGCCATCAGTGAAACGTCTTCGGGGGATACGCAGTATTTT.

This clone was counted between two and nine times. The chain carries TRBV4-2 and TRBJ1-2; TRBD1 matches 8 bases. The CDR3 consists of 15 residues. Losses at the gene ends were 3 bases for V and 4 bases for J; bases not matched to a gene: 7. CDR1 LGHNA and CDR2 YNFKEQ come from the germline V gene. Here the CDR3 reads CASSQDTGGGYGYTF. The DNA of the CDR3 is TGTGCCAGCAGCCAGGATACAGGGGGAGGCTATGGCTACACCTTC.

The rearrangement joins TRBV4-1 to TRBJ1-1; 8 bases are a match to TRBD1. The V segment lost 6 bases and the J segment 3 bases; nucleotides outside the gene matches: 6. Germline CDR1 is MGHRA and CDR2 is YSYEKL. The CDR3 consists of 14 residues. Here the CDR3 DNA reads TGCGCCAGCAGTCGAACAGGGGGTGACACTGAAGCTTTCTTT. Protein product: CASSRTGGDTEAFF.

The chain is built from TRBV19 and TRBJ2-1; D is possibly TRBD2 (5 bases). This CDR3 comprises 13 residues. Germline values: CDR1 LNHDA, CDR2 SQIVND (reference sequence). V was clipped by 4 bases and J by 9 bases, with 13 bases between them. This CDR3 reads CASSSSEVSEQFF. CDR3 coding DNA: TGTGCCAGTAGTAGTTCGGAGGTTAGTGAGCAGTTCTTC.